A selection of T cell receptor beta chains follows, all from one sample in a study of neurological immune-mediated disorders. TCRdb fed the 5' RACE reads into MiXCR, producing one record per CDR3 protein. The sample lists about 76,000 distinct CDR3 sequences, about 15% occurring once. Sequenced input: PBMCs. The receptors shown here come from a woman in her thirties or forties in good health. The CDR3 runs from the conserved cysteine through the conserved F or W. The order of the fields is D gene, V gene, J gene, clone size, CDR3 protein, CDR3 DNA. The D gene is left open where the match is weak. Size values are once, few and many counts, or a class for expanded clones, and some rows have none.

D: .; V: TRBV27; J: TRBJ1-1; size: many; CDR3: CASSFARNAEAFF; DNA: TGTGCCAGCAGTTTTGCCCGGAACGCTGAAGCTTTCTTT
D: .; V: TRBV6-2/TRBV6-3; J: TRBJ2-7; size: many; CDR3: CATEYREHYEQYF; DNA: TGTGCCACGGAATACAGGGAGCATTACGAGCAGTACTTC
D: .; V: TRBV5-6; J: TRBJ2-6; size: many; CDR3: CASSLEAAGTGANVLTF; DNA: TGTGCCAGCAGCTTGGAGGCTGCGGGAACTGGGGCCAACGTCCTGACTTTC
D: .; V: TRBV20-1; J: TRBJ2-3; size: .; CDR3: CSAQPETTTTDTQYF; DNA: TGCAGTGCTCAGCCAGAGACAACCACCACAGATACGCAGTATTTT
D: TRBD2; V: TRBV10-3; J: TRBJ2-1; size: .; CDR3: CAISSGDDYNEQFF; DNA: TGTGCCATCAGTAGCGGGGACGACTACAATGAGCAGTTCTTC
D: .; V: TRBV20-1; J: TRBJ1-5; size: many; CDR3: CSASPGSNQPQHF; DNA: TGCAGTGCTAGCCCCGGGAGCAATCAGCCCCAGCATTTT
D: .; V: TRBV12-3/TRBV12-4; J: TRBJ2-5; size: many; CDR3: CASSLLAHQETQYF; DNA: TGTGCCAGCAGTTTATTAGCCCACCAAGAGACCCAGTACTTC
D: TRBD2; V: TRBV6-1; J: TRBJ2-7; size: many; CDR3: CASSEGGGGGYEQYF; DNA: TGTGCCAGCAGTGAAGGTGGCGGGGGTGGGTACGAGCAGTACTTC
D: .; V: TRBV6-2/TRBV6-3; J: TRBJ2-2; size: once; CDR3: CASSYLLVNTGELFF; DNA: TGTGCCAGCAGTTACTTACTGGTGAACACCGGGGAGCTGTTTTTT
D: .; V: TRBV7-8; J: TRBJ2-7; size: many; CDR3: CASSLTAIWGGAPHEQYF; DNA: TGTGCCAGCAGCTTAACCGCCATTTGGGGGGGGGCCCCCCACGAGCAGTACTTC
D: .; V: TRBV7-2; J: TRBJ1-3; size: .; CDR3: CANSLEGWASGNTIYF; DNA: TGTGCCAACAGCTTAGAAGGATGGGCATCTGGAAACACCATATATTTT
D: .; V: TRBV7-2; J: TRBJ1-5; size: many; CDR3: CASSFTGRGQPQHF; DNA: TGTGCCAGCAGCTTTACAGGACGGGGACAGCCCCAGCATTTT
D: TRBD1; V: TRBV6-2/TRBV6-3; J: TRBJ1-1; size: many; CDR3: CASSYPNWTGKSEAFF; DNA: TGTGCCAGCAGTTACCCCAACTGGACAGGGAAATCTGAAGCTTTCTTT
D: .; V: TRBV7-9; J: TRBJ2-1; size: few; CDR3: CASSPGLGTVGQFF; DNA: TGTGCCAGCAGTCCGGGACTGGGGACAGTCGGGCAGTTCTTT
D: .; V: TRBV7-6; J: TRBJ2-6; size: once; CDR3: CASSHYTGPGANVLTF; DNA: TGTGCCAGCAGCCACTATACAGGGCCTGGGGCCAACGTCCTGACTTTC
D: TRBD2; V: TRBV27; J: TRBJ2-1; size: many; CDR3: CASSLGLAPHEQFF; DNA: TGTGCCAGCAGTTTGGGACTAGCGCCCCATGAGCAGTTCTTC
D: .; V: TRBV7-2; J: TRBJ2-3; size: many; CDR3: CASSGPSTTDTQYF; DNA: TGTGCCAGCAGCGGGCCCTCTACCACAGATACGCAGTATTTT
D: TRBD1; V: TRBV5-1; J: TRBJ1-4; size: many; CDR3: CASSRDRHNEKLFF; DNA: TGCGCCAGCAGCAGGGACAGACATAATGAAAAACTGTTTTTT
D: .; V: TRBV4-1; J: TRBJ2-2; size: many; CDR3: CASSQGGGWTGELFF; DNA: TGCGCCAGCAGCCAAGGAGGGGGATGGACCGGGGAGCTGTTTTTT
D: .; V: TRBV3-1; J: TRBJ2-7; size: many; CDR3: CASSQLYEQYF; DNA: TGTGCCAGCAGCCAGCTCTACGAGCAGTACTTC
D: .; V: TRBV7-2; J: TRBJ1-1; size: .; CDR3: CASSPVYSGKYTEAFF; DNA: TGTGCCAGCAGCCCAGTCTACAGTGGGAAGTACACTGAAGCTTTCTTT
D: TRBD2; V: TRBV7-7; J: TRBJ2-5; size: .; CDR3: CASSQERGTETQYF; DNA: TGTGCCAGCAGCCAGGAGCGGGGTACAGAGACCCAGTACTTC
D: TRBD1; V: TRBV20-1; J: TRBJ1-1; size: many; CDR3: CSARGQGALAKAEAFF; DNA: TGCAGTGCTAGAGGACAGGGGGCATTGGCGAAGGCTGAAGCTTTCTTT
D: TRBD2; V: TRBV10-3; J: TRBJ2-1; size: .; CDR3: CAISDPAGGRNEQFF; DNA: TGTGCCATCAGTGATCCCGCGGGAGGACGCAATGAGCAGTTCTTC
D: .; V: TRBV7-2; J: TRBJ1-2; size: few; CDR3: CASSLAGARYGYTF; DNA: TGTGCCAGCAGCTTAGCGGGGGCAAGATATGGCTACACCTTC
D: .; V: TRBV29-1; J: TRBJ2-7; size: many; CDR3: CSVRVAGDSYEQYF; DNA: TGCAGCGTACGAGTGGCAGGGGATTCCTACGAGCAGTACTTC
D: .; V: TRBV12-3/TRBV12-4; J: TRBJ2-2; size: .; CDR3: CASSLVGATGELFF; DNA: TGTGCCAGCAGTTTGGTTGGGGCCACCGGGGAGCTGTTTTTT
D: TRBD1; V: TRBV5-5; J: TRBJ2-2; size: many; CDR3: CASSSPGGTGVNTGELFF; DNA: TGTGCCAGCAGCTCACCGGGCGGGACAGGGGTAAACACCGGGGAGCTGTTTTTT
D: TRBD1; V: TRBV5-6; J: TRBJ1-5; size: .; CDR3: CASSLWTGTNQPQHF; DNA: TGTGCCAGCAGCCTCTGGACAGGGACCAATCAGCCCCAGCATTTT
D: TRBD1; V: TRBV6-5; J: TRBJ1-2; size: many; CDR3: CASSSTGTFYGYTF; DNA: TGTGCCAGCAGTTCGACAGGGACCTTTTATGGCTACACCTTC
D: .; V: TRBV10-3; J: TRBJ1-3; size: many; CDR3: CAISEDHDGASGNTIYF; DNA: TGTGCCATCAGTGAGGACCACGACGGCGCCTCTGGAAACACCATATATTTT
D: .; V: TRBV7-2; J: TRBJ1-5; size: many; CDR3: CASSLNLGAGHQPQHF; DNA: TGTGCCAGCAGCTTAAATTTAGGTGCGGGCCATCAGCCCCAGCATTTT
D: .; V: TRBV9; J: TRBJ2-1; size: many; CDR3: CASSPYSGPRRDNEQFF; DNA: TGTGCCAGCAGCCCTTACAGCGGCCCTAGGCGTGACAATGAGCAGTTCTTC
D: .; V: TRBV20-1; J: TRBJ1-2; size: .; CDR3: CSARAWLGDGYTF; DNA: TGCAGTGCCCGGGCCTGGTTGGGCGATGGCTACACCTTC
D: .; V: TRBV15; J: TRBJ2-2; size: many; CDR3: CATSPRSRGAGGELFF; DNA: TGTGCCACCAGCCCCCGGAGTCGGGGGGCCGGCGGGGAGCTGTTTTTT
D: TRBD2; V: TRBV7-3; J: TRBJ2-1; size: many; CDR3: CASSNRAGGVLNEQFF; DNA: TGTGCCAGCAGCAATAGAGCGGGGGGGGTCCTCAATGAGCAGTTCTTC
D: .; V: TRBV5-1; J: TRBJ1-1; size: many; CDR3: CASSLLVGQSSFF; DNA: TGCGCCAGCAGCCTCCTGGTCGGACAGTCCTCTTTCTTT
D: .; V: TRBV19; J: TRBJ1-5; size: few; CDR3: CATSGGRADQPQHF; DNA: TGTGCCACCTCCGGGGGGAGGGCTGATCAGCCCCAGCATTTT
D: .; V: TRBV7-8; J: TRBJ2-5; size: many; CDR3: CASSPFRSSREETQYF; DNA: TGTGCCAGCAGCCCGTTCAGGAGTAGTCGGGAAGAGACCCAGTACTTC
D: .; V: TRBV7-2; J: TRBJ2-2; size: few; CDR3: CASSSTGWAGELFF; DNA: TGTGCCAGCAGCTCCACAGGGTGGGCCGGGGAGCTGTTTTTT
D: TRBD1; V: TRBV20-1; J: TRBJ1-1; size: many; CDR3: CSARVLTGGLTEAFF; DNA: TGCAGTGCTAGAGTCCTGACAGGGGGTCTCACTGAAGCTTTCTTT
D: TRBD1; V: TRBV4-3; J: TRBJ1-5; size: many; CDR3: CASSQGTGDQPQHF; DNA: TGCGCCAGCAGCCAAGGGACAGGGGATCAGCCCCAGCATTTT
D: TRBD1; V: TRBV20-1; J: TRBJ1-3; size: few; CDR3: CSALPTGGFGNTIYF; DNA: TGCAGTGCTCTCCCGACAGGGGGCTTTGGAAACACCATATATTTT
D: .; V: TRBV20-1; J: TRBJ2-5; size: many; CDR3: CSARDLETEVETQYF; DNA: TGCAGTGCTAGAGATTTAGAGACAGAGGTAGAGACCCAGTACTTC
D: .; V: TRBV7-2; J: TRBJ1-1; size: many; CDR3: CASSLRRGGTEAFF; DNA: TGTGCCAGCAGCCTTCGCAGGGGAGGTACTGAAGCTTTCTTT
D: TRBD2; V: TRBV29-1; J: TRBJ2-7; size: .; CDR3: CSVGLAGVSLYEQYF; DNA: TGCAGCGTCGGACTAGCGGGAGTGAGTTTATACGAGCAGTACTTC
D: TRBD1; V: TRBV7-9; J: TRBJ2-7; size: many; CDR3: CASSSGQNPTYEQYF; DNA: TGTGCCAGCAGCTCGGGACAGAACCCCACCTACGAGCAGTACTTC